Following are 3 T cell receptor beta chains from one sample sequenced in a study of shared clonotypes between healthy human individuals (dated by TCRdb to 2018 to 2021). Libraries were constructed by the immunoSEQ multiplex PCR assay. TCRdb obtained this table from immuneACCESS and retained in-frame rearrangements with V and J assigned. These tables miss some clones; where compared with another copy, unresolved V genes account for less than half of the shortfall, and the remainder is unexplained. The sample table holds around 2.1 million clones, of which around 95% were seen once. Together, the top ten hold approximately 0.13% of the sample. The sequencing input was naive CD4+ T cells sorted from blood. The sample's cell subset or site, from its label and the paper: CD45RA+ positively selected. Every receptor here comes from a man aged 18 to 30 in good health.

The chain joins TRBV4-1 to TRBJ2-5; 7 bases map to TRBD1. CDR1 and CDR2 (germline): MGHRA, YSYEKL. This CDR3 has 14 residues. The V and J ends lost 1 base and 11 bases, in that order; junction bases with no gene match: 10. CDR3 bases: TGCGCCAGCAGCCAAGTCGGCCGCACAGGGGAGCAGTACTTC. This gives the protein CASSQVGRTGEQYF.

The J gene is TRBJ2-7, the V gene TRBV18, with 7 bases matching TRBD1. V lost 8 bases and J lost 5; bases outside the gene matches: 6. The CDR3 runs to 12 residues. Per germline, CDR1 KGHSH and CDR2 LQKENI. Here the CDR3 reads CASTGQVHEQYF. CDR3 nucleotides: TGTGCCAGCACCGGACAGGTCCACGAGCAGTACTTC.

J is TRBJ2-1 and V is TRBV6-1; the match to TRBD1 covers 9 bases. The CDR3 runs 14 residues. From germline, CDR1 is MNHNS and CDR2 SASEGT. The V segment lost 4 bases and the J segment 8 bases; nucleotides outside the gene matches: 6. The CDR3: CASSARTGVDEQFF. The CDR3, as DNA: TGTGCCAGCAGTGCCCGGACAGGGGTTGATGAGCAGTTCTTC.